This T cell receptor (beta chain) emerged from a study of shared clonotypes between healthy human individuals. The CDR3 has 15 amino acids. CDR1 is SGHNT and CDR2 is YYREEE in the germline V gene (reference sequence). With 4 bases clipped from V and 7 bases from J, the junction kept 10 bases outside the gene matches. Clones were read by immunoSEQ multiplex PCR, and TCRdb kept only the in-frame ones, dropping some. Of about 2.4 million clones listed, more than 85% are singletons. Sequencing input: naive CD4+ T cells from PBMCs. Subset of the sample: CD45RA+ positively selected. The TCR sequence derives from a man aged 18 to 29 in good health. Some clones in this sample may be carry-over from other donors' samples. The V and J genes are TRBV5-4 and TRBJ1-2, with 10 bases lining up with TRBD1. CDR3 amino acids: CASSHRGQGTGGYTF. The CDR3 bases are TGTGCCAGCAGCCACAGGGGACAGGGGACGGGTGGCTACACCTTC.